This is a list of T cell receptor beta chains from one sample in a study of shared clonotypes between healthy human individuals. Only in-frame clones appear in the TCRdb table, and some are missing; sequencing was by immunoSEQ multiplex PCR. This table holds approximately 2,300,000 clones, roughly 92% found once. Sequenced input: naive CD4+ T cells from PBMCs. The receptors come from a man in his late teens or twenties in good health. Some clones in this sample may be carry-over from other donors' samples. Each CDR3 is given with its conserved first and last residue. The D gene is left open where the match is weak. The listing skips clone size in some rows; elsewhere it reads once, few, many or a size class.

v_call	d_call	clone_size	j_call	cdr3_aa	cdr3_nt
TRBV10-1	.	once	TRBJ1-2	CASSEGRDYGYTF	TGCGCCAGCAGTGAGGGTCGAGACTATGGCTACACCTTC
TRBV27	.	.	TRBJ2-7	CASSSYYEGQYF	TGTGCCAGCAGTTCTTACTACGAAGGGCAGTACTTC
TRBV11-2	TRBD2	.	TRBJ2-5	CASSFSSGPQETQYF	TGTGCCAGCAGCTTCTCTAGCGGTCCTCAAGAGACCCAGTACTTC
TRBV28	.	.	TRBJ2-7	CASSRFGARNGVYEQYF	TGTGCCAGCAGCCGCTTCGGCGCCCGGAACGGGGTCTACGAGCAGTACTTC
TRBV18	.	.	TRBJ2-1	CASSREQVDEQFF	TGTGCCAGCTCCAGGGAACAAGTAGATGAGCAGTTCTTC
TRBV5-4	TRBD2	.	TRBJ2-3	CASRRTSGSITDTQYF	TGTGCCAGCAGAAGGACTAGCGGGAGTATCACAGATACGCAGTATTTT
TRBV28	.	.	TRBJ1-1	CASSYGTPVTEAFF	TGTGCCAGCAGTTACGGGACCCCGGTGACTGAAGCTTTCTTT
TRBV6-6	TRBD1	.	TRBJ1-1	CASSYSLQGDTEAFF	TGTGCCAGCAGTTACTCTTTACAGGGGGACACTGAAGCTTTCTTT
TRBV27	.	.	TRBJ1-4	CASSSEVGKLFF	TGTGCCAGCAGTTCGGAAGTGGGAAAACTGTTTTTT
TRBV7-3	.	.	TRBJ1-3	CASSSTGTSGNTIYF	TGTGCCAGCAGCTCTACAGGGACCTCTGGAAACACCATATATTTT
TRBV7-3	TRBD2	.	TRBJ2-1	CASSRISTSGSLTRNEQFF	TGTGCCAGCAGCCGAATCTCGACTAGCGGGAGCCTTACTCGCAATGAGCAGTTCTTC
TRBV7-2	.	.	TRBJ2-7	CASSLVGYEQYF	TGTGCCAGCAGCTTAGTAGGATACGAGCAGTACTTC
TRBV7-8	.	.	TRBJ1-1	CASSSREGPGTEAFF	TGTGCCAGCAGCTCCCGAGAGGGGCCGGGCACTGAAGCTTTCTTT
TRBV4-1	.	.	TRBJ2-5	CASSRALLETQYF	TGCGCCAGCAGCCGGGCCTTATTAGAGACCCAGTACTTC
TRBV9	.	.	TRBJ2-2	CASSFSSRTGELFF	TGTGCCAGCAGCTTTTCTAGCCGAACCGGGGAGCTGTTTTTT
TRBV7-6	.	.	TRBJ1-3	CASSLTAGNTIYF	TGTGCCAGCAGCTTAACAGCGGGAAACACCATATATTTT
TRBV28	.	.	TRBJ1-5	CASSLFFLLNQPQHF	TGTGCCAGCAGTTTATTCTTTCTGCTTAATCAGCCCCAGCATTTT
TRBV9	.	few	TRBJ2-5	CASSVGWPNDIVETQYF	TGTGCCAGCAGCGTAGGTTGGCCTAACGATATAGTGGAGACCCAGTACTTC
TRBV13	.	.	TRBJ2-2	CASSLSQGGTGELFF	TGTGCCAGCAGCTTATCCCAGGGCGGCACCGGGGAGCTGTTTTTT
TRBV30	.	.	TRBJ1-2	CAWSVRAGDGYTF	TGTGCCTGGAGTGTCCGGGCAGGGGATGGCTACACCTTC
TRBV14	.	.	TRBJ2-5	CASSQGRQETQYF	TGTGCCAGCAGCCAAGGGAGACAAGAGACCCAGTACTTC
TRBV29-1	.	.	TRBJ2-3	CSVEDRAAPGRTDTQYF	TGCAGCGTTGAAGATAGGGCAGCCCCAGGCAGGACAGATACGCAGTATTTT
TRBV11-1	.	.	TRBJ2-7	CASSFRRGAYEQYF	TGTGCCAGCAGCTTTAGGAGGGGGGCTTACGAGCAGTACTTC
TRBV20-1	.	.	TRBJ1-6	CSANYSPLHF	TGCAGTGCAAACTATTCACCCCTCCACTTT
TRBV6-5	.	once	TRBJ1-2	CASTKGHYGYTF	TGTGCCAGCACTAAAGGACACTATGGCTACACCTTC
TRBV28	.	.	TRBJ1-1	CASNSNRAGTEAFF	TGTGCCAGCAACTCGAACAGAGCTGGCACTGAAGCTTTCTTT
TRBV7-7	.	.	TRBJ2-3	CASSQVAGADTQYF	TGTGCCAGCAGCCAAGTGGCAGGGGCAGATACGCAGTATTTT
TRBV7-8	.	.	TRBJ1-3	CASSLSDSGNTIYF	TGTGCCAGCAGTCTCTCGGACTCTGGAAACACCATATATTTT
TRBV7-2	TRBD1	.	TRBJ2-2	CASSSQGVLTTGELFF	TGTGCCAGCAGCTCCCAGGGGGTTCTAACCACCGGGGAGCTGTTTTTT
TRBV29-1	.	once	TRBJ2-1	CSVGSTREGEQFF	TGCAGCGTTGGCTCCACACGGGAAGGTGAGCAGTTCTTC
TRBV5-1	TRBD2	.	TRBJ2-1	CASQAGEPGNEQFF	TGCGCCAGTCAAGCGGGAGAGCCTGGGAATGAGCAGTTCTTC
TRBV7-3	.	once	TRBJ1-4	CASSLARAGEKLFF	TGTGCCAGCAGCTTAGCCAGGGCAGGTGAAAAACTGTTTTTT
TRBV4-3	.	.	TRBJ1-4	CASSQEWGSSEKLFF	TGCGCCAGCAGCCAAGAGTGGGGGAGTTCCGAAAAACTGTTTTTT
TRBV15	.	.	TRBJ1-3	CATSPPLRGNTIYF	TGTGCCACCAGCCCACCTCTACGCGGAAACACCATATATTTT
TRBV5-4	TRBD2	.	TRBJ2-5	CASSPRLAGGGLGETQYF	TGTGCCAGCAGCCCGCGACTAGCGGGAGGGGGATTAGGAGAGACCCAGTACTTC
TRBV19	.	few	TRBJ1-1	CASSFGSTEAFF	TGTGCCAGTAGTTTCGGGAGTACTGAAGCTTTCTTT
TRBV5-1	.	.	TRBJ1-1	CASSALGFMNTEAFF	TGCGCCAGCAGCGCACTCGGCTTCATGAACACTGAAGCTTTCTTT
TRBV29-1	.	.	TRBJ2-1	CSVGPGGHNEQFF	TGCAGCGTCGGCCCCGGGGGCCACAATGAGCAGTTCTTC
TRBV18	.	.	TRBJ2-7	CASSPEVGGYEQYF	TGTGCCAGCTCACCGGAGGTGGGGGGCTACGAGCAGTACTTC
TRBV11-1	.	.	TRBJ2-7	CASSPPGTYEQYF	TGTGCCAGCAGCCCCCCAGGGACCTACGAGCAGTACTTC
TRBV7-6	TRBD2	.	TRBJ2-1	CASSQLAGSSYNEQFF	TGTGCCAGCAGTCAGCTAGCGGGAAGCTCCTACAATGAGCAGTTCTTC
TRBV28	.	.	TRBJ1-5	CASTRPGTTNQPQHF	TGTGCCAGCACCCGGCCCGGGACAACTAATCAGCCCCAGCATTTT
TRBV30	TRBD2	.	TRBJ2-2	CAWGGLELFF	TGTGCCTGGGGGGGACTAGAGCTGTTTTTT
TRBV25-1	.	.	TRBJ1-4	CASSEYRGGEKLFF	TGTGCCAGCAGTGAATACAGGGGTGGTGAAAAACTGTTTTTT
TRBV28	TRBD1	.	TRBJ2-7	CASSATGVPYEQYF	TGTGCCAGCAGTGCGACAGGGGTCCCCTACGAGCAGTACTTC
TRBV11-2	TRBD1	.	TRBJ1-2	CASSPPDRGPSYGYTF	TGTGCCAGCAGCCCCCCCGACAGGGGGCCCTCCTATGGCTACACCTTC
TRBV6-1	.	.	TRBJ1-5	CASHGRWGNQPQHF	TGTGCCAGCCATGGTCGGTGGGGCAATCAGCCCCAGCATTTT
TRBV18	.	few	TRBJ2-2	CASSRTVNTGELFF	TGTGCCAGCTCACGGACCGTGAACACCGGGGAGCTGTTTTTT